The 20 T cell receptor beta chains in this list originate from one sample, sequenced in a study of HIV-infected patients and healthy controls. TCRdb reanalysed the 5' RACE reads using MiXCR and keeps one entry per CDR3 protein. The sample records some 70,000 distinct CDR3 sequences, roughly 21% being singletons. Material: CD4+ T cells from blood. The receptors originated from a human donor in good health.

This clonotype has ten or more counts. The V call is TRBV20-1, the J call TRBJ2-1; D possibly corresponds to TRBD2 (6 bases). Germline V lookup: CDR1 DFQATT, CDR2 SNEGSKA (reference sequence). The CDR3 covers 15 residues. This CDR3 reads CSADSNHLARNEQFF. In DNA, the CDR3 is TGCTCAGCGGATAGTAACCATCTAGCGCGCAATGAGCAGTTCTTC.

This clonotype has a handful of counts. The chain uses TRBV19 and TRBJ2-1; D uncertain. Germline V gene lookup returns CDR1 LNHDA and CDR2 SQIVND (reference sequence). With 9 bases removed from V and 5 bases from J, the gap between germline ends came to 32 bases. There are 19 residues in the CDR3. The CDR3 DNA follows: TGTGCCAGCTCTAGAGACTTGGGTGGTCCGAGGCGATCGGACAATGAGCAGTTCTTC. Its protein product is CASSRDLGGPRRSDNEQFF.

The chain recombines TRBV4-1 with TRBJ1-4; D is perhaps TRBD1 (5 bases). The CDR3 is 16 amino acids. Per the germline V gene, CDR1 is MGHRA and CDR2 is YSYEKL. Trimming shortened V by 0 bases and J by 0 bases, and 8 bases separated the two germline ends. The CDR3: CASSQEGTATNEKLFF. CDR3 in DNA: TGCGCCAGCAGCCAAGAGGGGACCGCAACTAATGAAAAACTGTTTTTT.

This clonotype came up a few times. The chain carries TRBV5-1 and TRBJ2-1; D is undetermined. Germline values: CDR1 SGHRS, CDR2 YFSETQ. V lost 2 bases, J lost 7 bases, and 10 bases lay in between. The CDR3 contains 13 residues. The CDR3 spells CASSLVFGNEQFF. The CDR3 bases are TGCGCCAGCAGCTTAGTTTTTGGTAATGAGCAGTTCTTC.

This clonotype was recorded at least ten times. The chain employs TRBV20-1 and TRBJ1-4; the D gene is possibly TRBD1 (5 bases). V was shortened by 0 bases and J by 6 bases, with 11 bases between the two germline ends. The CDR3 extends over 14 amino acids. Germline V lookup: CDR1 DFQATT, CDR2 SNEGSKA (reference sequence). The CDR3 nucleotides read TGCAGTGCTAGAGACAGAAGGGGTGATGAAAAACTGTTTTTT. Translated, it gives CSARDRRGDEKLFF.

This clonotype was seen a single time. The rearrangement joins TRBV6-5 to TRBJ2-3; possible D gene TRBD2, 5 bases. The V end lost 6 bases, the J end lost 0 bases, and 10 bases lay between the germline ends. The germline CDR1 and CDR2 sequences are MNHEY and SVGAGI. The CDR3 extends over 14 amino acids. The CDR3 loop reads CASSRRTSTDTQYF. Written as DNA, the CDR3 is TGTGCCAGCAGCCGACGGACTAGCACAGATACGCAGTATTTT.

This sequence joins TRBV29-1 and TRBJ1-2; D unresolved. Per germline, CDR1 SQVTM and CDR2 ANQGSEA. V was cut by 3 bases and J by 4 bases, with 12 bases left in between. The CDR3 loop spans 13 amino acids. The CDR3 nucleotides are TGCAGCGTTGATCGGGAATCGAGCTATGGCTACACCTTC. As protein: CSVDRESSYGYTF.

The chain is built from TRBV24-1 and TRBJ2-7; D is perhaps TRBD1 or TRBD2 (5 bases each). V lost 3 bases and J lost 5, with 13 bases in between. This CDR3 region has 14 residues. Germline V CDR1 and CDR2: KGHDR, SFDVKD. CDR3 amino acids: CATSDPRRDHEQYF. CDR3 nucleotides: TGTGCCACCAGTGATCCCCGCAGGGACCACGAGCAGTACTTC.

This clonotype has just a few counts. This sequence joins TRBV3-1 and TRBJ1-2; TRBD1 is a possible D gene (5 bases). The CDR3 spans 16 residues. The germline V gene has CDR1 LGHDT and CDR2 YNNKEL (reference sequence). V gave up 4 bases and J gave up 2 bases, with 17 bases separating them. As DNA, the CDR3 is TGTGCCAGCAGCCCGGACCGGGGGGTAGGAAACTATGGCTACACCTTC. It specifies CASSPDRGVGNYGYTF. The variable domain in full, with the rest retrieved from reference TRBV3-1 and TRBJ1-2, is DTAVSQTPKYLVTQMGNDKSIKCEQNLGHDTMYWYKQDSKKFLKIMFSYNNKELIINETVPNRFSPKSPDKAHLNLHINSLELGDSAVYFCASSPDRGVGNYGYTFGSGTRLTVV.

This clonotype was seen more than once but under ten times. The J gene is TRBJ2-7, the V gene TRBV20-1; the match to TRBD2 covers 9 bases. Per germline, CDR1 DFQATT and CDR2 SNEGSKA (reference sequence). CDR3 length: 15 residues. The V and J ends lost 5 bases and 3 bases, in that order; junction bases with no gene match: 11. CDR3 sequence (DNA): TGCAGTGCTGCCCGAACCATAGCGGGGGACTACGAGCAGTACTTC. Translated, it gives CSAARTIAGDYEQYF.

The gene calls are TRBV6-5 and TRBJ2-7, with 7 bases identical to TRBD1. The CDR3 extends over 15 amino acids. The V and J ends lost 6 bases and 1 base, in that order; junction bases with no gene match: 9. In germline, CDR1 is MNHEY, CDR2 SVGAGI. CDR3 in DNA: TGTGCCAGCAGATTGACAGGGTTACCATCCTACGAGCAGTACTTC. Its translation is CASRLTGLPSYEQYF.

This clonotype was picked up a small number of times. V usage is TRBV30 and J usage is TRBJ2-3, with 8 bases fitting TRBD2. Germline CDR1 GTSNPN, CDR2 SVGIG (reference sequence). V gave up 4 bases and J gave up 4 bases; unmatched junction bases: 13. The CDR3 runs 16 residues. In DNA form, the CDR3 reads TGTGCCTGGACCCCCGCCGGGACTAGTAACGCAGATACGCAGTATTTT. As protein: CAWTPAGTSNADTQYF.

This clonotype has a count of ten or more. The rearrangement uses TRBV2 and TRBJ2-7; the match to TRBD2 covers 13 bases. The CDR3 runs to 15 residues. Germline V gives CDR1 SNHLY, CDR2 FYNNEI. The trim removed 3 bases at V and 6 bases at J, leaving 5 bases unmatched. The CDR3 here is CASSDILAGGPEQYF. The CDR3 nucleotides are TGTGCCAGCAGTGACATACTAGCGGGAGGGCCCGAGCAGTACTTC.

The rearrangement links TRBV6-5 to TRBJ2-5; D ambiguous. This CDR3 region has 12 residues. V lost 0 bases and J 3 bases, leaving 2 bases between the germline ends. Germline values: CDR1 MNHEY, CDR2 SVGAGI. The CDR3 DNA follows: TGTGCCAGCAGTTACTCGAAAGAGACCCAGTACTTC. It specifies CASSYSKETQYF.

The V gene is TRBV27, the J gene TRBJ1-6, with 8 bases matching TRBD1. V lost 3 bases to trimming and J lost 14 bases; unmatched junction nucleotides: 6. This CDR3 is built from 13 residues. CDR1 and CDR2 from the germline V gene are MNHEY and SMNVEV (reference sequence). This CDR3 is CASSFGQGFTLHF. For the CDR3, the DNA is TGTGCCAGCAGTTTTGGACAGGGATTTACCCTCCACTTT.

This clonotype has a handful of counts. This rearrangement joins TRBV19 to TRBJ1-2, with TRBD1 matching 10 bases. The CDR3 sequence is 15 residues long. The germline V gene has CDR1 LNHDA and CDR2 SQIVND (reference sequence). V lost 9 bases and J lost 3; bases outside the gene matches: 10. CDR3 bases: TGTGCCAGCAAAAACACCGGGACAGGGGACTATGGCTACACCTTC. Its translation: CASKNTGTGDYGYTF.

This sequence joins TRBV7-2 and TRBJ2-5; 9 nucleotides agree with TRBD2. Germline CDR1 reads SGHTA; CDR2 reads FQGNSA. With V trimmed by 3 bases and J by 5 bases, 10 bases remained unmatched. This CDR3 spans 16 amino acids. CDR3: CASSFGGRALGETQYF. The CDR3 coding sequence is TGTGCCAGCAGCTTCGGCGGGAGGGCCCTCGGGGAGACCCAGTACTTC.

The V and J genes are TRBV10-3 and TRBJ2-1; D is tentatively TRBD1 or TRBD2 (5 bases each). This CDR3 region has 15 residues. Germline V gene sequence: CDR1 ENHRY, CDR2 SYGVKD. The V end was cut by 1 base, the J end by 5 bases, with 12 bases between. CDR3 in amino acids: CAISEWGPDHNEQFF. In DNA, the CDR3 is TGTGCCATCAGTGAGTGGGGACCTGACCACAATGAGCAGTTCTTC.

The genes are TRBV7-2 and TRBJ1-2; a weak D match, TRBD1 (5 bases). This CDR3 comprises 13 residues. Germline-derived CDR1 and CDR2 are SGHTA and FQGNSA. Trimming left V 7 bases short and J 0 bases short, with 9 bases between. The CDR3 coding sequence is TGTGCCAGCACCGACAGAGCTAACTATGGCTACACCTTC. This codes for CASTDRANYGYTF.

This clonotype has ten or more counts. The chain recombines TRBV29-1 with TRBJ1-1; no reliable D call. This CDR3 region has 19 residues. CDR1 and CDR2 (germline): SQVTM, ANQGSEA. V was shortened by 1 base and J by 0 bases, with 24 bases between the two germline ends. CDR3 sequence reads: CSVEGFLGRGISMNTEAFF. The CDR3, as DNA: TGCAGCGTTGAAGGCTTTTTGGGTCGGGGTATCTCGATGAACACTGAAGCTTTCTTT. The full variable domain, with the rest looked up from reference TRBV29-1 and TRBJ1-1, is SAVISQKPSRDICQRGTSLTIQCQVDSQVTMMFWYRQQPGQSLTLIATANQGSEATYESGFVIDKFPISRPNLTFSTLTVSNMSPEDSSIYLCSVEGFLGRGISMNTEAFFGQGTRLTVV.